The following is a T cell receptor beta chain sequence with its context. Germline V CDR1 and CDR2: KGHSH, LQKENI. The CDR3 is 15 amino acids. V shed 3 bases and J 5 bases; nucleotides not matched to a gene: 6. This record belongs to a study of blood T cell repertoires in COVID-19. Whole-study context: The study drew acute and convalescent COVID-19 samples from the United States, Italy and Spain. PBMCs, B-cell-depleted T cells, or T cells provided the cDNA or gDNA that made up the material.

Authors' processing steps: How many nucleated cells were present was estimated from reference gene primer amplification. TCRdb's copy holds only in-frame clones and misses some; the assay was immunoSEQ multiplex PCR. The V and J calls and clone size come from that table; D and trimming were worked out from the DNA. The data contain 200,000 to 250,000 clones, 86% of them singletons. Sequencing input: peripheral blood. This sequence joins TRBV18 and TRBJ2-2, with 7 bases lining up with TRBD1. The clonotype originates from a woman aged 25 to 45 who had recovered from COVID-19. CDR3 in DNA: TGTGCCAGCTCACCCTGGACAGGAGAAACCGGGGAGCTGTTTTTT. Protein: CASSPWTGETGELFF.